A single sample is the source of the 7 T cell receptor beta chains below, sequenced in a study of shared clonotypes between healthy human individuals. Sequenced by immunoSEQ multiplex PCR; TCRdb stores in-frame clones only, minus some. The repertoire has some 2,400,000 clones, approximately 94% of them found once; the top ten carry roughly 0.13%. The sample comprised naive CD4+ T cells sorted from blood. Regarding subset: CD45RA+ positively selected. All receptors come from a man aged 18-30 years in good health.

The count of this clone is one. This CDR3 reads CASSAGVPENTIYF. CDR3 sequence (DNA): TGTGCCAGCAGTGCAGGGGTTCCTGAGAACACCATATATTTT. This chain joins TRBV2 and TRBJ1-3; possible D gene TRBD1, 6 bases. This CDR3 is 14 amino acids long. Germline V gives CDR1 SNHLY, CDR2 FYNNEI. Trimming took 4 bases from V and 7 from J, leaving 14 bases between them.

This chain joins TRBV5-4 and TRBJ1-2, with 7 bases identical to TRBD1. This CDR3 has 16 residues. V was clipped by 2 bases and J by 1 base; unmatched bases: 8. From germline, CDR1 is SGHNT and CDR2 YYREEE (reference sequence). CDR3 region: CASSFRDSNFNYGYTF. CDR3 nucleotide sequence: TGTGCCAGCAGCTTTAGGGACAGCAATTTTAACTATGGCTACACCTTC.

V and J are TRBV7-2 and TRBJ2-2; a weak D match, TRBD1 (5 bases). CDR3 size: 14 residues. Trimming shortened V by 11 bases and J by 0 bases, and 13 bases separated the two germline ends. Germline V gene lookup returns CDR1 SGHTA and CDR2 FQGNSA. As DNA, the CDR3 is TGTGCCGTTCGATGGACATCGAACACCGGGGAGCTGTTTTTT. It specifies CAVRWTSNTGELFF.

This chain connects TRBV27 to TRBJ2-5; TRBD2 aligns across 7 bases. Unmatched junction bases numbered 6, after V lost 6 bases and J lost 2 bases. The germline gives CDR1 MNHEY, CDR2 SMNVEV (reference sequence). The CDR3 has 14 amino acids. As DNA, the CDR3 is TGTGCCAGCAGACCTAGCGGAAAACAAGAGACCCAGTACTTC. The encoded protein is CASRPSGKQETQYF.

This clone was seen once. This rearrangement joins TRBV7-9 to TRBJ2-1; 7 bases match TRBD1. V shed 3 bases and J 10 bases; nucleotides not matched to a gene: 12. The CDR3 contains 15 residues. The germline CDR1 and CDR2 sequences are SEHNR and FQNEAQ (reference sequence). Here the CDR3 DNA reads TGTGCCAGCAGCTTGAATTGGAAAGGGGGCAGCGAGCAGTTCTTC. Translating it yields CASSLNWKGGSEQFF.

CDR3 in amino acids: CASSHREPGNTIYF. Written as DNA, the CDR3 is TGTGCCAGTAGCCACCGGGAACCTGGAAACACCATATATTTT. V usage is TRBV19 and J usage is TRBJ1-3; the D is unclear. Looked up from germline, CDR1 is LNHDA and CDR2 is SQIVND (reference sequence). There are 14 residues in the CDR3. The ends were cut back, 6 bases at V and 2 bases at J, with 11 bases in the middle.

The chain recombines TRBV27 with TRBJ2-7, with D unresolved. The ends were cut back, 2 bases at V and 0 bases at J, with 11 bases in the middle. This CDR3 region has 15 residues. Per germline, CDR1 MNHEY and CDR2 SMNVEV (reference sequence). Written as DNA, the CDR3 is TGTGCCAGCAGTTTAACCGCTATGACCTCCTACGAGCAGTACTTC. This gives the protein CASSLTAMTSYEQYF.